These T cell receptor beta chains were read from a single sample in a study of T cell repertoires in cytomegalovirus infection. MiXCR, applied by TCRdb to the reads, yields one record per CDR3 protein. The sample shows about 210,000 distinct CDR3 sequences, around 6.2% of them seen only once. Sequencing was done on a sample of PBMCs. The receptors here all came from a human donor in good health (CMV status not recorded). Some clones in this sample may be carry-over from other donors' samples. Each CDR3 is given with its conserved first and last residue. A D gene is named only where the DNA matches it firmly. Clone size is shown for a subset of rows, as once, few, many or a class of expanded clone.

v_gene	d_gene	j_gene	abundance	CDR3aa	CDR3nt
TRBV28	-	TRBJ1-2	many	CASSPSGGERGYTF	TGTGCCAGCAGCCCTTCTGGGGGGGAACGGGGCTACACCTTC
TRBV11-2	-	TRBJ2-7	many	CASSLDPYEQYF	TGTGCCAGCAGCTTAGACCCCTACGAGCAGTACTTC
TRBV9	TRBD2	TRBJ2-7	many	CASSVAASGGREQYF	TGTGCCAGCAGCGTAGCGGCTAGCGGGGGACGGGAGCAGTACTTC
TRBV27	TRBD1	TRBJ1-4	many	CASSYRGQNEKLFF	TGTGCCAGCAGCTACAGGGGGCAGAATGAAAAACTGTTTTTT
TRBV28	-	TRBJ2-3	many	CASSRSGQGTDTQYF	TGTGCCAGCAGCCGGTCAGGTCAGGGTACAGATACGCAGTATTTT
TRBV30	TRBD2	TRBJ2-1	many	CAWSVERGGLRQFF	TGTGCCTGGAGTGTAGAGCGGGGGGGCTTAAGGCAGTTCTTC
TRBV10-3	TRBD2	TRBJ2-1	many	CATRLAGGHNEQFF	TGTGCCACCCGACTAGCGGGGGGCCACAATGAGCAGTTCTTC
TRBV15	TRBD1	TRBJ1-4	many	CATSGGWGQINEKLFF	TGTGCCACCAGCGGGGGTTGGGGACAGATTAATGAAAAACTGTTTTTT
TRBV6-2/TRBV6-3	TRBD1	TRBJ2-1	many	CASSYLGGTGSNEQFF	TGTGCCAGCAGTTACCTCGGCGGGACAGGGTCCAATGAGCAGTTCTTC
TRBV6-2/TRBV6-3	TRBD1	TRBJ1-5	many	CASREGQVNQPQHF	TGTGCCAGCAGAGAAGGACAGGTCAATCAGCCCCAGCATTTT
TRBV11-2	TRBD1	TRBJ1-2	-	CASSLGTGDGGYTF	TGTGCCAGCAGCTTAGGGACAGGCGACGGTGGCTACACCTTC
TRBV29-1	TRBD1	TRBJ2-2	many	CTVQGARTGELFF	TGCACCGTACAGGGGGCGAGAACCGGGGAGCTGTTTTTT
TRBV5-6	-	TRBJ1-1	many	CASSSRGTTEAFF	TGTGCCAGCAGCTCACGGGGCACCACTGAAGCTTTCTTT